The 22 T cell receptor beta chains given below trace back to one sample, sequenced in a study of cytomegalovirus exposure and HLA in healthy donors. PCR amplification relied on 60 Vbeta primers (plus 13 Jbeta primers). The assay was immunoSEQ multiplex PCR, and TCRdb's table has in-frame clones only and misses some. The table shows tens of thousands of clones, with under 90% occurring only once. Sequenced: PBMCs. Receptors originate from a man aged 50-59 years in good health and CMV-seropositive.

The V call is TRBV4-2, the J call TRBJ2-3, with a tentative D call TRBD2 (6 bases). V lost 5 bases and J 3 bases, leaving 12 bases between the germline ends. There are 14 residues in the CDR3. CDR1 and CDR2 from the germline V gene are LGHNA and YNFKEQ. The CDR3 nucleotides are TGTGCCAGCAGCGACTTGGGACTTACAGATACGCAGTATTTT. Translated, it gives CASSDLGLTDTQYF.

The chain has TRBV7-3 and TRBJ2-2; 10 positions agree with TRBD2. Germline assignment: CDR1 SGHTA and CDR2 FQGTGA. The CDR3 spans 17 residues. Trimming cost V 2 bases and J 2 bases; bases outside gene matches: 5. CDR3 sequence: CASSLLAGVVNTGELFF. In DNA form, the CDR3 reads TGTGCCAGCAGCTTACTAGCGGGAGTCGTTAACACCGGGGAGCTGTTTTTT.

V usage is TRBV9 and J usage is TRBJ2-3, with 7 bases identical to TRBD2. This CDR3 is 15 amino acids long. V shed 6 bases and J 2 bases; nucleotides not matched to a gene: 9. The germline V gene encodes CDR1 SGDLS and CDR2 YYNGEE. CDR3: CASNQMAGDTDTQYF. CDR3 nucleotide sequence: TGTGCCAGCAACCAGATGGCGGGAGACACAGATACGCAGTATTTT.

This clone has just one count. V and J are TRBV7-2 and TRBJ1-2; 9 bases agree with TRBD1. Per the germline V gene, CDR1 is SGHTA and CDR2 is FQGNSA. This CDR3 spans 16 amino acids. V shed 4 bases and J 4 bases; nucleotides not matched to a gene: 10. CDR3 coding DNA: TGTGCCAGCAGCTCCCAGACAGGGGGAGGAGGCTATGGCTACACCTTC. Its protein is CASSSQTGGGGYGYTF.

The chain is built from TRBV4-3 and TRBJ2-5; 7 nucleotides match TRBD2. The CDR3 spans 15 residues. Germline-derived CDR1 and CDR2 are LGHNA and YSLEER. With 0 bases clipped from V and 6 bases from J, the junction kept 7 bases outside the gene matches. The CDR3 nucleotides read TGCGCCAGCAGCCAAGATGTGGGGAGGGAAAAGACCCAGTACTTC. It encodes CASSQDVGREKTQYF.

In DNA, the CDR3 is TGTGCCAGCAGCCAATGGGGGCCGAGCACAGATACGCAGTATTTT. Encoded protein: CASSQWGPSTDTQYF. The V and J genes are TRBV7-8 and TRBJ2-3; a possible D gene is TRBD1 (6 bases). CDR1 is SGHVS and CDR2 is FQNEAQ in the germline V gene. Trimming pared 5 bases from V and 0 bases from J, leaving 12 bases between. The length of the CDR3 is 15 residues.

This chain connects TRBV6-1 to TRBJ2-5; D possibly corresponds to TRBD1 (6 bases). The J call is in doubt because the DNA end fits TRBJ2-7 better. Germline CDR1 reads MNHNS; CDR2 reads SASEGT. The CDR3 loop spans 12 amino acids. CDR3 amino acids: CASEGHTYEQYF. Here the CDR3 DNA reads TGTGCCAGCGAGGGACACACCTACGAGCAGTACTTC.

Only one count was recorded for this clone. V is TRBV11-2 and J is TRBJ2-3; D remains ambiguous. Germline-derived CDR1 and CDR2 are SGHAT and FQNNGV. Deletions cut 3 bases from V and 6 bases from J, with 16 bases between. The CDR3 length is 15 residues. This chain's CDR3 is CASSFVRASGDTQYF. The CDR3 DNA follows: TGTGCCAGCAGCTTCGTCCGCGCCTCCGGTGATACGCAGTATTTT.

The rearrangement links TRBV11-2 to TRBJ2-5; D is perhaps TRBD1 (6 bases). The V end lost 0 bases, the J end lost 2 bases, and 10 bases lay between the germline ends. Germline CDR1 reads SGHAT; CDR2 reads FQNNGV. This CDR3 has 15 amino acids. CDR3 sequence reads: CASSLDQGNQETQYF. The CDR3 DNA reads TGTGCCAGCAGCTTAGATCAGGGGAATCAAGAGACCCAGTACTTC.

The chain combines TRBV7-9 with TRBJ2-1; D possibly corresponds to TRBD2 (6 bases). Germline V gene data show CDR1 as SEHNR and CDR2 as FQNEAQ (reference sequence). V lost 4 bases and J lost 1, with 14 bases in between. The CDR3 length is 16 residues. CDR3: CASSSPSERSYNEQFF. The CDR3 region has the DNA TGTGCCAGCAGCTCACCTAGCGAGAGGTCCTACAATGAGCAGTTCTTC.

This sequence joins TRBV30 and TRBJ1-4; 12 nucleotides line up with TRBD1. Germline CDR1 and CDR2: GTSNPN and SVGIG (reference sequence). V lost 0 bases to trimming and J lost 8 bases; unmatched junction nucleotides: 4. This CDR3 spans 15 amino acids. CDR3 amino acids: CAWSVKGTGGEKLFF. The CDR3 nucleotides are TGTGCCTGGAGTGTAAAGGGGACAGGGGGCGAAAAACTGTTTTTT.

The V gene is TRBV19, the J gene TRBJ1-2, with 8 nucleotides matching TRBD1. The CDR3 has 16 residues. Germline V gene sequence: CDR1 LNHDA, CDR2 SQIVND (reference sequence). The V gene end was trimmed by 5 bases and the J gene end by 4 bases; junction bases not matched to a gene: 12. CDR3 sequence: CASSQPGGRVFYGYTF. The CDR3 DNA follows: TGTGCCAGTAGTCAACCAGGGGGCCGAGTTTTCTATGGCTACACCTTC.

This clone was counted once. The chain employs TRBV6-1 and TRBJ1-2, with a tentative D call TRBD1 (6 bases). Looked up from germline, CDR1 is MNHNS and CDR2 is SASEGT. This CDR3 comprises 13 residues. V lost 2 bases and J 3 bases, leaving 7 bases between the germline ends. CDR3 in amino acids: CASSEYRDYGYTF. CDR3 in DNA: TGTGCCAGCAGTGAATACAGGGACTATGGCTACACCTTC.

This clone was detected a few times. The chain joins TRBV14 to TRBJ2-5; D might be TRBD1 (6 bases). Germline CDR1 SGHDN, CDR2 FVKESK. V was shortened by 4 bases and J by 5 bases, with 35 bases between the two germline ends. This CDR3 is built from 21 residues. The CDR3 protein is CASSPLPNGNVRAARGETQYF. The CDR3 DNA follows: TGTGCCAGCAGCCCACTCCCCAACGGAAATGTGCGAGCGGCGAGGGGGGAGACCCAGTACTTC.

The V gene is TRBV7-9, the J gene TRBJ2-3, with TRBD2 as a possible D gene (5 bases). The length of the CDR3 is 15 residues. Germline CDR1 and CDR2: SEHNR and FQNEAQ (reference sequence). The ends were cut back, 5 bases at V and 2 bases at J, with 14 bases in the middle. CDR3 amino acids: CASSPQAVVTDTQYF. The CDR3 nucleotides read TGTGCCAGCAGCCCACAAGCGGTAGTCACAGATACGCAGTATTTT.

This clone appeared a few times. A junction boundary mismatches the germline segment, possibly from a read error. V is TRBV7-9 and J is TRBJ1-3; 9 positions match TRBD1. The CDR3 is made up of 16 amino acids. CDR1 and CDR2 from the germline V gene are SEHNR and FQNEAQ (reference sequence). CDR3 sequence: CSSSSQTGGFGNTIYF. In nucleotides, the CDR3 is TGTTCCAGCAGCTCCCAGACAGGGGGGTTCGGAAACACCATATATTTT.

This chain connects TRBV5-1 to TRBJ2-1, with 12 bases identical to TRBD2. Germline V gene sequence: CDR1 SGHRS, CDR2 YFSETQ. The trim removed 5 bases at V and 1 base at J, leaving 7 bases unmatched. This CDR3 spans 17 amino acids. CDR3 loop: CASRYRTSGKSYNEQFF. Here the CDR3 DNA reads TGCGCCAGCAGATATCGGACTAGCGGGAAGTCCTACAATGAGCAGTTCTTC.

The chain joins TRBV19 to TRBJ1-1; TRBD1 agrees at 9 bases. The V and J ends lost 5 bases and 5 bases, in that order; junction bases with no gene match: 3. This CDR3 region has 13 residues. Germline lookup yields CDR1 LNHDA and CDR2 SQIVND (reference sequence). The chain's CDR3 is CASSPGTGTEAFF. CDR3 nucleotide sequence: TGTGCCAGTAGTCCCGGGACAGGGACTGAAGCTTTCTTT.

The chain employs TRBV5-1 and TRBJ2-2; 8 bases line up with TRBD1. Trimming removed 5 bases from V and 4 bases from J; junction bases left unmatched: 10. Germline V gene sequence: CDR1 SGHRS, CDR2 YFSETQ. This CDR3 has 16 amino acids. CDR3 sequence: CASSPTGTGSTGELFF. The CDR3 DNA follows: TGCGCCAGCAGTCCCACCGGGACAGGTTCCACCGGGGAGCTGTTTTTT.

The V and J genes are TRBV18 and TRBJ1-2; D unresolved. Germline CDR1 reads KGHSH; CDR2 reads LQKENI. V lost 2 bases to trimming and J lost 7 bases, with 20 bases between them. The CDR3 runs 16 residues. This chain's CDR3 is CASSPFPLMASAGYTF. The CDR3 DNA reads as TGTGCCAGCTCACCATTCCCCCTTATGGCCTCTGCTGGCTACACCTTC.

This clone was seen a single time. The rearrangement uses TRBV19 and TRBJ1-1; 8 bases are shared with TRBD1. Per the germline V gene, CDR1 is LNHDA and CDR2 is SQIVND (reference sequence). The CDR3 is made up of 16 amino acids. V lost 5 bases and J lost 6; bases outside the gene matches: 14. CDR3 amino acids: CASSPWTGRREPEAFF. DNA for the CDR3: TGTGCCAGTAGTCCTTGGACAGGGCGGAGAGAGCCTGAAGCTTTCTTT.

The J gene is TRBJ2-1, the V gene TRBV21-1; the D call of TRBD2 is as the table states it, not checked on the DNA. TRBV21-1 is a listed pseudogene. The length of the CDR3 is 18 residues. DNA of the CDR3: TGTGCCAGCAGCAAGGCGGCTTGGCGGGGGCGCACCTACAATGAGCAGTTCTTC. Protein sequence: CASSKAAWRGRTYNEQFF.